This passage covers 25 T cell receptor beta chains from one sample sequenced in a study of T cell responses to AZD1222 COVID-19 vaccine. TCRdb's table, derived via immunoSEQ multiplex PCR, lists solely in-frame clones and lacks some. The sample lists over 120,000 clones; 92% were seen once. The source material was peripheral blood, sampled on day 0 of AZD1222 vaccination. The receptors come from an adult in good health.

The CDR3, as DNA: TGCGCCAGCAGCCAAGCCCCCGGGACAGCGAACACCGGGGAGCTGTTTTTT. This gives the protein CASSQAPGTANTGELFF. This rearrangement joins TRBV4-1 to TRBJ2-2; TRBD1 aligns across 7 bases. The germline gives CDR1 MGHRA, CDR2 YSYEKL. This CDR3 is built from 17 residues. V lost 1 base, J lost 0 bases, and 5 bases stayed unmatched.

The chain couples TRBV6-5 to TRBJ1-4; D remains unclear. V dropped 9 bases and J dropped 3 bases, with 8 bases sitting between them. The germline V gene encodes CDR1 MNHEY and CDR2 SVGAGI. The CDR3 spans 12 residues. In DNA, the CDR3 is TGTGCCAGTTCTGAACCTAATGAAAAACTGTTTTTT. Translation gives CASSEPNEKLFF.

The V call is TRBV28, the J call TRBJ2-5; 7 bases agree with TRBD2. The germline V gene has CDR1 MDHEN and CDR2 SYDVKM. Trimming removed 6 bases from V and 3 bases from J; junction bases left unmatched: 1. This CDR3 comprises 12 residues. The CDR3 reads CASSSGEETQYF. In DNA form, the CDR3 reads TGTGCCAGCAGCAGCGGGGAAGAGACCCAGTACTTC.

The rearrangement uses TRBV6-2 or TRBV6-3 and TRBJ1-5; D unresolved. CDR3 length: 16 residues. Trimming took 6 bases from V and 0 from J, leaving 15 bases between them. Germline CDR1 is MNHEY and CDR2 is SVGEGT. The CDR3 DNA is TGTGCCAGCAGCGCCCGGATGGGATTTAGCAATCAGCCCCAGCATTTT. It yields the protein CASSARMGFSNQPQHF.

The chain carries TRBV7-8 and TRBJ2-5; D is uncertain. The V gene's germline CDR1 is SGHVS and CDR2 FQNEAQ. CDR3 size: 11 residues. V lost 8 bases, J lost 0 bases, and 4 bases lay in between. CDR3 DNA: TGTGCCAGCGAGTACCAAGAGACCCAGTACTTC. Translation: CASEYQETQYF.

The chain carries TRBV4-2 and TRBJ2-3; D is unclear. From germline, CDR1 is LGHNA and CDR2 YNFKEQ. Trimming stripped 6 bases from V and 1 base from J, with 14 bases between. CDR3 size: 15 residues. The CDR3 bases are TGTGCCAGCAGAATGGGGTCCCCCCGCACAGATACGCAGTATTTT. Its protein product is CASRMGSPRTDTQYF.

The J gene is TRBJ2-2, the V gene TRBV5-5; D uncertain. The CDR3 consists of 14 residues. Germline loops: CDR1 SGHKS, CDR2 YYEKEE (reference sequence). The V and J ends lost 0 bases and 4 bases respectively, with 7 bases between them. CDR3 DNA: TGTGCCAGCAGCTTGGGCACTTCCACCGGGGAGCTGTTTTTT. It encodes CASSLGTSTGELFF. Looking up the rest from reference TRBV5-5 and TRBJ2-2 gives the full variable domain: DAGVTQSPTHLIKTRGQQVTLRCSPISGHKSVSWYQQVLGQGPQFIFQYYEKEERGRGNFPDRFSARQFPNYSSELNVNALLLGDSALYLCASSLGTSTGELFFGEGSRLTVL.

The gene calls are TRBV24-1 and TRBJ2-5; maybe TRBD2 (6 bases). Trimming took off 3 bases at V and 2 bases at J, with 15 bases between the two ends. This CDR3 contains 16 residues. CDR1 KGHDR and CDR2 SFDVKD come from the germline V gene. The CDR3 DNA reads TGTGCCACCAGTGATCCCCGCCGGGACTTACAAGAGACCCAGTACTTC. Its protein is CATSDPRRDLQETQYF.

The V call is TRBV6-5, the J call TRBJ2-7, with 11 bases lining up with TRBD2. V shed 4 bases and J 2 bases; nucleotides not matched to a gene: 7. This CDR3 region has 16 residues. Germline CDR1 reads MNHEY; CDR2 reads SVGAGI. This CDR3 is CASSFSSGGSPYEQYF. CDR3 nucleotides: TGTGCCAGCAGTTTCTCTAGCGGGGGGTCCCCCTACGAGCAGTACTTC.

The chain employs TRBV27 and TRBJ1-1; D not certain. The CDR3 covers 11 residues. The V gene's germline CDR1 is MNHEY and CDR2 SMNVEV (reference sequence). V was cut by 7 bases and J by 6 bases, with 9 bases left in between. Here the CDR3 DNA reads TGTGCCAGCACAGGTTTCGCTGAAGCTTTCTTT. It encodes CASTGFAEAFF.

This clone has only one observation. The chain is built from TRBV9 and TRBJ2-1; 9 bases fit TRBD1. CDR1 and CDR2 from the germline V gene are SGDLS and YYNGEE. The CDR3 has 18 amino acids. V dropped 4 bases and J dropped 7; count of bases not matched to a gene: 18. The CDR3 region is CASSSPDRGRVYHNEQFF. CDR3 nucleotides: TGTGCCAGCAGCTCGCCGGACAGGGGAAGGGTGTATCATAATGAGCAGTTCTTC.

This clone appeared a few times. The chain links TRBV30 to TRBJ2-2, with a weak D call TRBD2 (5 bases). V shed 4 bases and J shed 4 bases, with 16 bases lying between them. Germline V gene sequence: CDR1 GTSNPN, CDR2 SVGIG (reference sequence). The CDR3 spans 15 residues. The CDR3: CAWNGYSDRTGELFF. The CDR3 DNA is TGTGCCTGGAACGGCTATAGCGACCGCACCGGGGAGCTGTTTTTT.

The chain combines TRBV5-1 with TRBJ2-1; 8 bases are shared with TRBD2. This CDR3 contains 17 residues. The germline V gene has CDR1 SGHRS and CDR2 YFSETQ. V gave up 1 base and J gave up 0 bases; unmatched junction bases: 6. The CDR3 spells CASSLSVSGGSYNEQFF. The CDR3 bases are TGCGCCAGCAGCTTGTCCGTAAGCGGGGGCTCCTACAATGAGCAGTTCTTC.

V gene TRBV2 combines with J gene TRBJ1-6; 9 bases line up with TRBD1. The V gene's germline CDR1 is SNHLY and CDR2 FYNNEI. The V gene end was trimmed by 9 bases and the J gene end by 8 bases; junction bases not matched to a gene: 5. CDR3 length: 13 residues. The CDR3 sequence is CASQGTGYSPLHF. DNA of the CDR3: TGTGCCAGTCAGGGGACAGGGTATTCACCCCTCCACTTT.

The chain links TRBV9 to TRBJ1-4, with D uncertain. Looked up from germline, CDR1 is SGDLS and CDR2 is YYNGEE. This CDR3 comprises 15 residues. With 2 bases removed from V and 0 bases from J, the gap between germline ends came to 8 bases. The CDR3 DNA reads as TGTGCCAGCAGCGTTGGAGGTGCAACTAATGAAAAACTGTTTTTT. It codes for CASSVGGATNEKLFF.

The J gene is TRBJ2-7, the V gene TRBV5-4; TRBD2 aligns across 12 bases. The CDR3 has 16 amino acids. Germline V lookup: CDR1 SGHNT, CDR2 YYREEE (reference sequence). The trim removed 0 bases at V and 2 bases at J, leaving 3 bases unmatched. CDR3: CASSLGGLAGAYEQYF. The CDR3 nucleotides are TGTGCCAGCAGCTTGGGGGGACTAGCGGGCGCCTACGAGCAGTACTTC.

CDR3 residues: CASSLGTGIMNTEAFF. The DNA for the CDR3 is TGTGCCAGCAGCTTAGGGACAGGCATTATGAACACTGAAGCTTTCTTT. This chain links TRBV7-2 with TRBJ1-1, with 7 bases that match TRBD1. Per the germline V gene, CDR1 is SGHTA and CDR2 is FQGNSA. The CDR3 is made up of 16 amino acids. With V trimmed by 1 base and J by 0 bases, 5 bases remained unmatched.

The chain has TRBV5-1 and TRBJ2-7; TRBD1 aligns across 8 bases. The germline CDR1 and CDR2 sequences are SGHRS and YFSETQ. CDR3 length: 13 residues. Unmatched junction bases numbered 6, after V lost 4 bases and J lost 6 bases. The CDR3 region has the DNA TGCGCCAGCAGCCTAGGACAGGGTGGCGAGCAGTACTTC. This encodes CASSLGQGGEQYF.

The CDR3 sequence is CASRGSLALEQFF. In DNA, the CDR3 is TGTGCCAGTAGGGGAAGTCTAGCTCTTGAGCAGTTCTTC. The chain uses TRBV19 and TRBJ2-1; D possibly corresponds to TRBD2 (5 bases). The V gene's germline CDR1 is LNHDA and CDR2 SQIVND (reference sequence). CDR3 length: 13 amino acids. Trimming took off 6 bases at V and 9 bases at J, with 15 bases between the two ends.

CDR3 coding DNA: TGTGCCACCAGCGCCCGGGACTCCCAATTCCAGCAGTACTTC. Residues: CATSARDSQFQQYF. The chain employs TRBV15 and TRBJ2-7, with D perhaps matching TRBD2 (6 bases). Germline CDR1 is LNHNV and CDR2 is YYDKDF (reference sequence). Trimming removed 5 bases at V and 8 bases at J, with 19 bases between. The CDR3 is 14 amino acids.

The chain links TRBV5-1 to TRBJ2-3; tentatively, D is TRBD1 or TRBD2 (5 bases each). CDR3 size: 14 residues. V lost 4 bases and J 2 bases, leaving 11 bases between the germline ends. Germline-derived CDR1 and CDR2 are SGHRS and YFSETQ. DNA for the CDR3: TGCGCCAGCAGCCCTGGGGACCTCACAGATACGCAGTATTTT. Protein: CASSPGDLTDTQYF.

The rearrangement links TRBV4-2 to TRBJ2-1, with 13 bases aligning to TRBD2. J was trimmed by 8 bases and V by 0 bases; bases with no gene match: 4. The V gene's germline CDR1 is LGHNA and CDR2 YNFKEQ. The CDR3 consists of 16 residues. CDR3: CASSQDGTSGVYEQFF. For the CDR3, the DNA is TGTGCCAGCAGCCAAGATGGGACTAGCGGGGTGTATGAGCAGTTCTTC.

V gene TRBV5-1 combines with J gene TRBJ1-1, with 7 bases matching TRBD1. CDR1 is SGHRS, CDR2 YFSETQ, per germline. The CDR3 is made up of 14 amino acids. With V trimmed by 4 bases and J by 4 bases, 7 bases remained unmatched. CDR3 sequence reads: CASSAQGRGTEAFF. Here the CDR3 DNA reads TGCGCCAGCAGCGCACAGGGGCGGGGCACTGAAGCTTTCTTT.

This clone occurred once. The CDR3 sequence is CASRLRSGGGRDNEKLFF. The DNA for the CDR3 is TGTGCCAGCAGGCTTAGATCCGGCGGGGGAAGGGATAATGAAAAACTGTTTTTT. J is TRBJ1-4 and V is TRBV11-2; TRBD1 is a possible D gene (5 bases). This CDR3 is 18 amino acids long. Germline CDR1 and CDR2: SGHAT and FQNNGV. V gave up 6 bases and J gave up 4 bases, with 24 bases separating them.

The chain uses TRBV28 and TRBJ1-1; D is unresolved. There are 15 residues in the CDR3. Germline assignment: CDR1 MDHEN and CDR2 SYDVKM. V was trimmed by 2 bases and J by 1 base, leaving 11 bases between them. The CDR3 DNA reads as TGTGCCAGCAGTTTAGGGCCAGTGACGAACACTGAAGCTTTCTTT. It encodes CASSLGPVTNTEAFF.